These 4 T cell receptor beta chains share one sample of origin, sequenced in a study of blood T cell repertoires in COVID-19. Sequencing was performed with immunoSEQ multiplex PCR; in TCRdb, only in-frame clones are kept and a portion is missing. Among 320,000 or so clones listed, 85% were seen once. The sample taken for sequencing was PBMCs or T cells enriched from blood (not recorded which). The receptors were sampled from a woman in her twenties or thirties who had been exposed to COVID-19.

This chain connects TRBV28 to TRBJ1-2, with D tentatively TRBD1 (5 bases). Trimming took 6 bases from V and 3 from J, leaving 11 bases between them. CDR3 length equals 13 residues. Looked up from germline, CDR1 is MDHEN and CDR2 is SYDVKM. CDR3: CASSLGVDYGYTF. In DNA, the CDR3 is TGTGCCAGCAGCCTAGGGGTTGACTATGGCTACACCTTC.

This rearrangement joins TRBV11-2 to TRBJ1-5; tentative D call: TRBD1 (6 bases). The CDR3 sequence is 14 residues long. Germline values: CDR1 SGHAT, CDR2 FQNNGV. Trimming left V 4 bases short and J 7 bases short, with 14 bases between. Here the CDR3 reads CASSSSLQGQPQHF. CDR3 bases: TGTGCCAGCAGCTCTAGTCTACAGGGCCAGCCCCAGCATTTT.

V is TRBV27 and J is TRBJ1-5; 8 bases line up with TRBD1. V was pared by 4 bases and J by 6 bases, with 8 bases of the junction left unmatched. Germline CDR1 and CDR2: MNHEY and SMNVEV (reference sequence). The CDR3 covers 15 residues. CDR3 amino acids: CASSSEGQGGQPQHF. The CDR3 region has the DNA TGTGCCAGCAGTTCCGAAGGACAGGGAGGTCAGCCCCAGCATTTT.

This clone was picked up a small number of times. CDR3 coding DNA: TGCGCCAGCAGGGGTGGGACTACCTACAATGAGCAGTTCTTC. It yields the protein CASRGGTTYNEQFF. The gene calls are TRBV10-2 and TRBJ2-1; 7 nucleotides align to TRBD2. This CDR3 contains 14 residues. CDR1 is WSHSY, CDR2 SAAADI, per germline. V shed 6 bases and J 2 bases; nucleotides not matched to a gene: 4.